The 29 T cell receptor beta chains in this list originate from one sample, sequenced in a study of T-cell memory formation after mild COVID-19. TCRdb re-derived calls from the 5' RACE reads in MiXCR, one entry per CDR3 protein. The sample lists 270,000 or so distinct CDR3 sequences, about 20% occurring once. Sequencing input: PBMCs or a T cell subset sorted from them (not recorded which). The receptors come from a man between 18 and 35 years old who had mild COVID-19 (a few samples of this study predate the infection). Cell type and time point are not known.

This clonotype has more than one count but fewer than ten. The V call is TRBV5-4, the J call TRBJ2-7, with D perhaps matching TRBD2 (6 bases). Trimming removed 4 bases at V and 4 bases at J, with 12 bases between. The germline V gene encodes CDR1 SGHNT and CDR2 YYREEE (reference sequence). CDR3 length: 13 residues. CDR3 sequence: CASSRGTVYEQYF. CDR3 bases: TGTGCCAGCAGCCGCGGGACGGTTTACGAGCAGTACTTC.

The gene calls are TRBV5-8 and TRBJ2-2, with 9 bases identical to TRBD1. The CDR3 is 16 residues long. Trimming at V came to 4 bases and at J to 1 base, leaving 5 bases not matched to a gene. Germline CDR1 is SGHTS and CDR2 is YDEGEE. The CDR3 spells CASSPGQGRNTGELFF. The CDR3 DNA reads TGTGCCAGCAGCCCCGGACAGGGGAGGAACACCGGGGAGCTGTTTTTT.

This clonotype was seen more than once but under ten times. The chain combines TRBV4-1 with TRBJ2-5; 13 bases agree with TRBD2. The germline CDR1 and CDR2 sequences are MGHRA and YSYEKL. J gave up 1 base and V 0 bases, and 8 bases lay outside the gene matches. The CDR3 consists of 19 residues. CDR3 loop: CASSQEKGLAGPIQETQYF. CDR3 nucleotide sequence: TGCGCCAGCAGCCAAGAGAAGGGACTAGCGGGGCCCATCCAAGAGACCCAGTACTTC.

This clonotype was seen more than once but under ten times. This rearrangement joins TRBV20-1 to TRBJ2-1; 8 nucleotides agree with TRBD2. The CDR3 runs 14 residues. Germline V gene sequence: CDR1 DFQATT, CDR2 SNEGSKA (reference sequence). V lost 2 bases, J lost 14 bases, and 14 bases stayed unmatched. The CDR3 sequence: CSARPGGATPRKFF. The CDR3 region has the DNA TGCAGTGCTAGACCGGGGGGGGCGACCCCTAGAAAGTTCTTC.

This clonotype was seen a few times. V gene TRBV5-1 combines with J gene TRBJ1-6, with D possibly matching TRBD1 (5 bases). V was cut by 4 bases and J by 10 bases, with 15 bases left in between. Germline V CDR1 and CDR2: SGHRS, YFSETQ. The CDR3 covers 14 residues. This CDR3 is CASSPRVAGSPLHF. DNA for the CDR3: TGCGCCAGCAGCCCCAGGGTCGCCGGGTCACCCCTCCACTTT.

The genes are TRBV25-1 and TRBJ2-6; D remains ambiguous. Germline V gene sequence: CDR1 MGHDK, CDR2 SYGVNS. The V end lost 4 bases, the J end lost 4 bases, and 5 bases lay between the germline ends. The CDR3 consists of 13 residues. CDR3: CASSGWGANVLTF. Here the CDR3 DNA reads TGTGCCAGCAGTGGATGGGGGGCCAACGTCCTGACTTTC.

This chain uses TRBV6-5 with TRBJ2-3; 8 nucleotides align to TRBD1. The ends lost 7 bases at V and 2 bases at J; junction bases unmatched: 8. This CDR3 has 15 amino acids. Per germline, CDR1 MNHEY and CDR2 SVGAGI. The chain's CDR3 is CASTRTGPSTDTQYF. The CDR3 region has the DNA TGTGCCAGCACCCGGACAGGGCCGTCCACAGATACGCAGTATTTT.

The CDR3 sequence is CASSYYGEAFF. CDR3 nucleotides: TGTGCCAGCAGTTATTACGGTGAAGCTTTCTTT. This chain connects TRBV6-2 or TRBV6-3 to TRBJ1-1; D is unclear. There are 11 residues in the CDR3. Trimming left V 3 bases short and J 7 bases short, with 6 bases between. Per germline, CDR1 MNHEY and CDR2 SVGEGT.

The CDR3 coding sequence is TGTGCCATCAGGAATTCCGGAGTGCCGGGCTTACAAGAGACCCAGTACTTC. Translated, it gives CAIRNSGVPGLQETQYF. The chain joins TRBV10-3 to TRBJ2-5; D call uncertain. The germline gives CDR1 ENHRY, CDR2 SYGVKD. Trimming shortened V by 6 bases and J by 2 bases, and 22 bases separated the two germline ends. The CDR3 spans 17 residues.

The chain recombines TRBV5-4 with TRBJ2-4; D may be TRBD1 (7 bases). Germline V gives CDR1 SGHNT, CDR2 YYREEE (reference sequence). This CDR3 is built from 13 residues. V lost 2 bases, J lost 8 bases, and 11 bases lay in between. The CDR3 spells CASSFQGEDIQYF. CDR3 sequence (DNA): TGTGCCAGCAGCTTCCAGGGGGAGGACATTCAGTACTTC. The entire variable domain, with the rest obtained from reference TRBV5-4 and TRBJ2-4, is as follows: ETGVTQSPTHLIKTRGQQVTLRCSSQSGHNTVSWYQQALGQGPQFIFQYYREEENGRGNFPPRFSGLQFPNYSSELNVNALELDDSALYLCASSFQGEDIQYFGAGTRLSVL.

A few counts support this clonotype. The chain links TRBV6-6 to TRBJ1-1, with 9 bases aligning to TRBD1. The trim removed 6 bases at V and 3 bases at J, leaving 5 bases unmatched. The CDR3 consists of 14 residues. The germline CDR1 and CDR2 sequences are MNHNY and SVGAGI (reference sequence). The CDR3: CASSRWTGDTEAFF. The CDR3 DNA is TGTGCCAGCAGCAGATGGACAGGGGACACTGAAGCTTTCTTT.

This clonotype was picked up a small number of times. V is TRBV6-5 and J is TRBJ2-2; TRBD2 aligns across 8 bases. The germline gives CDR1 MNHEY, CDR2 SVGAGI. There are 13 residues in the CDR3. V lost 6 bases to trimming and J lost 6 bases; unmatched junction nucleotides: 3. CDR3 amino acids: CASRFGGAGELFF. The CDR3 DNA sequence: TGTGCCAGCAGGTTCGGGGGGGCCGGGGAGCTGTTTTTT.

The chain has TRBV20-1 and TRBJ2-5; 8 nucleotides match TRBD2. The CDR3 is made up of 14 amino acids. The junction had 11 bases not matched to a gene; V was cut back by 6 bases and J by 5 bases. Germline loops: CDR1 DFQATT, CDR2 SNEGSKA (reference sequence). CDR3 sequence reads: CSARDGRAGETQYF. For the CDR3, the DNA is TGCAGTGCCCGTGACGGGAGGGCAGGGGAGACCCAGTACTTC.

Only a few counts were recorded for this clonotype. As DNA, the CDR3 is TGTGCCACCCAATTCTTCGGCTACACCTTC. Protein product: CATQFFGYTF. This chain links TRBV6-2 or TRBV6-3 with TRBJ1-2; D call uncertain. Trimming cost V 10 bases and J 8 bases, with 11 bases left between them. There are 10 residues in the CDR3. Germline CDR1 MNHEY, CDR2 SVGEGT.

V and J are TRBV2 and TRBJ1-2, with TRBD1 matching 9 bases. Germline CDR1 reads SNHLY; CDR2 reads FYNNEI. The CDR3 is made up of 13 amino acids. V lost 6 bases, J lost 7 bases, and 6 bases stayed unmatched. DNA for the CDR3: TGTGCCAGCAGCGCCGGGACAGGGTCTGGCTACACCTTC. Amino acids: CASSAGTGSGYTF.

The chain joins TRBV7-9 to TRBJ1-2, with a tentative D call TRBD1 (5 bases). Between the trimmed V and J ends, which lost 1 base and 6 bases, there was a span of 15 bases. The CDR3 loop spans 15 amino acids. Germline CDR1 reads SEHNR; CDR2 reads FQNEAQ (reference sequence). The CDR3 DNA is TGTGCCAGCAGCTTAGTCTACGGACAAGTGAATGGCTACACCTTC. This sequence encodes CASSLVYGQVNGYTF.

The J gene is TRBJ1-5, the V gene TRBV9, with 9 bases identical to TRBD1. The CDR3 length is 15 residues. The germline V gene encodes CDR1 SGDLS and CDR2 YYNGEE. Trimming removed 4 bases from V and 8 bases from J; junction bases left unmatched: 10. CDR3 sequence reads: CASSTSTGGTEPQHF. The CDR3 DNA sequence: TGTGCCAGCAGCACCTCGACAGGGGGAACGGAGCCCCAGCATTTT.

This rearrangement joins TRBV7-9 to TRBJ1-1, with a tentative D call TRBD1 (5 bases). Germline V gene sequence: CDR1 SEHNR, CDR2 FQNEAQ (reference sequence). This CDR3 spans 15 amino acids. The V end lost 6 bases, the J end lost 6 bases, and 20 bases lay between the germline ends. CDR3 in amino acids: CASRLPSGGGPEAFF. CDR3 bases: TGTGCCAGCAGGTTACCATCTGGGGGAGGCCCTGAAGCTTTCTTT. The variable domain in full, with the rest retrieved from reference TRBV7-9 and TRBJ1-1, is DTGVSQNPRHKITKRGQNVTFRCDPISEHNRLYWYRQTLGQGPEFLTYFQNEAQLEKSRLLSDRFSAERPKGSFSTLEIQRTEQGDSAMYLCASRLPSGGGPEAFFGQGTRLTVV.

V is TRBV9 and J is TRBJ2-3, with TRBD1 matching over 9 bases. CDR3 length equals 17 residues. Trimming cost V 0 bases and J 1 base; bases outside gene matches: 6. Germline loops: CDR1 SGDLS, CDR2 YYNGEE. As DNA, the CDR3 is TGTGCCAGCAGCGTAGGGCAGGGACAGGGCGGCACAGATACGCAGTATTTT. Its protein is CASSVGQGQGGTDTQYF.

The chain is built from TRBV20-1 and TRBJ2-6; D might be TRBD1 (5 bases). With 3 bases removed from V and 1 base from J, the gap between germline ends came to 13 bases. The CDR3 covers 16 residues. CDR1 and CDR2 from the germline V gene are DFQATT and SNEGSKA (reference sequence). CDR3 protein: CSASRGSRSGANVLTF. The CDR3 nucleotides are TGCAGTGCTAGTAGGGGCTCCCGTTCTGGGGCCAACGTCCTGACTTTC.

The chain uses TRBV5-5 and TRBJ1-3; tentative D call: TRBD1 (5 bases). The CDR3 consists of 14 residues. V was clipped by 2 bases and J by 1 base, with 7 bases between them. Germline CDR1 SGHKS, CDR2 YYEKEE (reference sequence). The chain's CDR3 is CASSFGGSGNTIYF. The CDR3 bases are TGTGCCAGCAGCTTCGGGGGGTCTGGAAACACCATATATTTT.

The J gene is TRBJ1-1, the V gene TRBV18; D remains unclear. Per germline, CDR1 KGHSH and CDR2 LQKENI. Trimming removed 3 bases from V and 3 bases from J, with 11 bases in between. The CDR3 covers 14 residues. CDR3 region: CASSPLKLYTEAFF. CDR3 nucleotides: TGTGCCAGCTCACCCCTCAAACTGTACACTGAAGCTTTCTTT.

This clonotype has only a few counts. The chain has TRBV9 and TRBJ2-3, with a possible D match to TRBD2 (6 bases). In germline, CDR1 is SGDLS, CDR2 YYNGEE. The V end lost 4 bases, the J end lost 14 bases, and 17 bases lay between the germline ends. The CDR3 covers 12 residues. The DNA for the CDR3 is TGTGCCAGCAGCACCTTTGGGGGGAGGCTGTATTTT. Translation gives CASSTFGGRLYF.

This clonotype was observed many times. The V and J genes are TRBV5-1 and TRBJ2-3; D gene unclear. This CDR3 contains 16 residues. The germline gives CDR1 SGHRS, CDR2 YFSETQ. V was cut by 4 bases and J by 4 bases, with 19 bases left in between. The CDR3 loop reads CASSLTGPLAPDTQYF. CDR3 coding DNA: TGCGCCAGCAGCCTGACCGGGCCCCTGGCCCCAGATACGCAGTATTTT.

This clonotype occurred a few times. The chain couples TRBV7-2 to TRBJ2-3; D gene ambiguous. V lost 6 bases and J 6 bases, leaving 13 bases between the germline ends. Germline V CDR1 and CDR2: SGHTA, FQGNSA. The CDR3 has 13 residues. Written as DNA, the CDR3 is TGTGCCAGCAGGGTCAATACCGGGGATACGCAGTATTTT. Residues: CASRVNTGDTQYF. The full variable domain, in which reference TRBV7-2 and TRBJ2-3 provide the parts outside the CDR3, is GAGVSQSPSNKVTEKGKDVELRCDPISGHTALYWYRQSLGQGLEFLIYFQGNSAPDKSGLPSDRFSAERTGGSVSTLTIQRTQQEDSAVYLCASRVNTGDTQYFGPGTRLTVL.

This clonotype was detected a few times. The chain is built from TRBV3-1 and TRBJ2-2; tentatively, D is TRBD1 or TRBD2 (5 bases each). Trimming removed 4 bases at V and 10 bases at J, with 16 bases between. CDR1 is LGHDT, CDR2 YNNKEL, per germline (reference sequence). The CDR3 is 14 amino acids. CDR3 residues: CASSRLGAKPELFF. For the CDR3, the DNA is TGTGCCAGCAGCCGTCTCGGGGCCAAACCGGAGCTGTTTTTT.

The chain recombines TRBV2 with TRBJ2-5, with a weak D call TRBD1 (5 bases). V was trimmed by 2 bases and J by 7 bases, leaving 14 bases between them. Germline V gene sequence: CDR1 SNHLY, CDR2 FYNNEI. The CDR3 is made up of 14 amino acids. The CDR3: CASSETARARTQYF. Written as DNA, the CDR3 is TGTGCCAGCAGTGAAACCGCCAGGGCCCGGACCCAGTACTTC. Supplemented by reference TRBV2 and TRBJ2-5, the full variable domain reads EPEVTQTPSHQVTQMGQEVILRCVPISNHLYFYWYRQILGQKVEFLVSFYNNEISEKSEIFDDQFSVERPDGSNFTLKIRSTKLEDSAMYFCASSETARARTQYFGPGTRLLVL.

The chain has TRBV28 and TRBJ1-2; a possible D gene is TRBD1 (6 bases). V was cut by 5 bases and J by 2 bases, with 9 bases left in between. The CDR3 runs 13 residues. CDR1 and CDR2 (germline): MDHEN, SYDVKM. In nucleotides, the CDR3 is TGTGCCAGCAGTCAAACAGGGAACTATGGCTACACCTTC. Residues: CASSQTGNYGYTF.

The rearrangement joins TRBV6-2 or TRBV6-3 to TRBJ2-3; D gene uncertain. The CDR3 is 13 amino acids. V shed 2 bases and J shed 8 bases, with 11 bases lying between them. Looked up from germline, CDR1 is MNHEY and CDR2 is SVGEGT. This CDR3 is CASSYPPLATQYF. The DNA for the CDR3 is TGTGCCAGCAGTTACCCTCCTTTAGCTACGCAGTATTTT.